This T cell receptor (beta chain) was profiled in a study of regulatory T cells in long-lasting Graves disease. HTBI primers from iRepertoire and Arm-PCR of CDR3 regions yielded the TCR beta libraries. A single record per CDR3 protein comes from TCRdb applying MiXCR to the multiplex PCR reads. The sample gives about 460,000 distinct CDR3 sequences, approximately 15% of which show up once; roughly 18% is in the top ten. As for time point: newly diagnosed GD, antithyroid drugs for less than 3 months. TCR sequences were obtained from RNA taken from PBMCs. Germline lookup yields CDR1 KGHSH and CDR2 LQKENI. The V end lost 3 bases, the J end lost 1 base, and 19 bases lay between the germline ends. The CDR3 covers 19 residues. The sample was also linked to a second study, of T cells in Graves' hyperthyroidism and ophthalmopathy. That investigation notes: No ophthalmopathy progression within 18 months constituted stable Graves' hyperthyroidism.

This TCR came from a woman aged 50 to 60 with Graves disease. The V gene is TRBV18, the J gene TRBJ2-6, with D possibly TRBD1 on 5 matching bases. Sequencing was performed on peripheral blood mononuclear cells (PBMCs), taken at new diagnosis, from a patient treated with antithyroid drugs. Here the CDR3 reads CASSPKLQGATSGANVLTF. For the CDR3, the DNA is TGTGCCAGCTCACCCAAGCTCCAGGGTGCCACTTCTGGGGCCAACGTCCTGACTTTC.